This T cell receptor (beta chain) was identified in a study of blood T cell repertoires in COVID-19 (dated by TCRdb to about 2020). About the study as a whole: Samples from collaborators originated in the United States, Italy and Spain and spanned both the acute and convalescent phases of COVID-19. The prospective study material was composed of cDNA or gDNA derived from T cells, B-cell-depleted T cells, or PBMCs. The dataset comprised deeply sampled blood TCRbeta repertoires from subjects exposed to, actively infected with, or recovered from COVID-19. The repertoires were released in a freely available public database intended as a resource for research on the immune response to SARS-CoV-2. Samples were obtained from the ongoing ImmuneRACE study (first 160 participants) and from about 1,300 subjects provided by 6 global collaborators. Nearly every sample came with metadata listing a de-identified subject ID, COVID-19 status, age in years and sex. Where HLA class I and class II types were available, the types were taken from metadata supplied by the sample provider, not from assay-based typing.

Overall results and qualifications from the work: How much clinical and demographic metadata was included differed by source and by participant, and the metadata was provided uncurated.

The CDR3 sequence holds 13 residues, the cysteine and phenylalanine included. Here the CDR3 DNA is all that survives: 39 bases in frame from base 1. Trimming removed 2 bases from V and 1 base from J, leaving 5 bases between the germline ends. The germline V gene (reference sequence) supplies CDR1 LNHDA and CDR2 SQIVND. In the prospective study, participants were 18 to 89 years old, resided in around 25 geographic areas of the United States, and were enrolled through a virtual design. To assign participants to cohorts, the prospective study relied on clinical history that participants themselves reported in a screening survey and a study questionnaire. Exposed participants were defined as having been in contact with someone with a PCR-confirmed or clinician-diagnosed COVID-19 case within 2 weeks of study entry. Each participant in the prospective study had whole blood, serum and a nasopharyngeal or oropharyngeal swab collected by mobile phlebotomists. Over a 2-month period, participants in the prospective study had the option of providing additional blood draws and questionnaires. Before DNA extraction, prospective study blood samples were shipped either frozen or at room temperature.

As to this clone: The antigen it binds to is not known. It has no much larger one-base neighbor in the sample; base qualities were not kept.

TCRbeta CDR3 regions were amplified from genomic DNA using the immunoSEQ Assay, a bias-controlled multiplex PCR. The authors' pipeline ran thus. Within the assay, amplification of reference gene primers was used to estimate how many nucleated cells each sample contained. To quantify the absolute abundance of each unique TCRbeta CDR3 rearrangement, sequence reads were collapsed and filtered. For each sample, productive Simpson clonality was calculated by taking the square root of Simpson's diversity index across productive rearrangements. TCRdb re-hosts the immuneACCESS table, in-frame sequences only. Its copies lack some clones; in the studies checked, an unresolved V gene accounts for under half of them, and the cause for the rest is not known. V, J and clone size were drawn from that table, and D and trimming were deduced from the DNA. The sample data list 300,000 to 350,000 clones, and roughly 90% of these were observed just once. 3% to 5% of the sample is taken by the ten largest.

The chain uses TRBV19 and TRBJ1-2; a weak D assignment points to TRBD1 (5 bases agree). Sequencing was performed on PBMCs or T cells enriched from blood (not recorded which). The TCR sequence derives from a woman younger than 45 who had been exposed to COVID-19. The DNA is as follows: TGTGCCAGTAGTATAAGGGGTAACTATGGCTACACCTTC. Its protein reads: CASSIRGNYGYTF.